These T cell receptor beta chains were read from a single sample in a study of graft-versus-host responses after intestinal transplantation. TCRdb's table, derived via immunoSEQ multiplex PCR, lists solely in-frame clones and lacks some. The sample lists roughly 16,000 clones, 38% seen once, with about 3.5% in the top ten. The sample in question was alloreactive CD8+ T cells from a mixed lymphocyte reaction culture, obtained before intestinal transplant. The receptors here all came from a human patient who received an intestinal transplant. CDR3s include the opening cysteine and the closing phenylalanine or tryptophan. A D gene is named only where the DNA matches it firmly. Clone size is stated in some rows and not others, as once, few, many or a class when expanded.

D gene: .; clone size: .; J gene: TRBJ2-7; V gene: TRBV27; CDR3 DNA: TGTGCCAGCAGTTTGTTAGGTGGAGGGTGGGGGCGCGTCTACGAGCAGTACTTC; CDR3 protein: CASSLLGGGWGRVYEQYF
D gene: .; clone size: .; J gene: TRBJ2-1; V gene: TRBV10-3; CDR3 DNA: TGTGCCATCAGCCGACTACAGACCTCCTACAATGAGCAGTTCTTC; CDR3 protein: CAISRLQTSYNEQFF
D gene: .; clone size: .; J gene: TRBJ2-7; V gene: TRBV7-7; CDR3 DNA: TGTGCCAGCAGCTTGGACTCAGGGTACGAGCAGTACTTC; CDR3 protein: CASSLDSGYEQYF
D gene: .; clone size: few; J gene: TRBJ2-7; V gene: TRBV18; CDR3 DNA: TGTGCCAGCTCACACTACCCTCCCCTCGAGCAGTACTTC; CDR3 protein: CASSHYPPLEQYF
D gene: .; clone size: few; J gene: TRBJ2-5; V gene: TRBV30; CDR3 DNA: TGTGCCTGGGTCAGTCGGGAGTCATTTTGGGCAGAGGCCCAGTACTTC; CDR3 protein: CAWVSRESFWAEAQYF
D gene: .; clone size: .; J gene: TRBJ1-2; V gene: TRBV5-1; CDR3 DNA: TGCGCCAGCAGCCCCGCGGGCTATGGCTACACCTTC; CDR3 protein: CASSPAGYGYTF
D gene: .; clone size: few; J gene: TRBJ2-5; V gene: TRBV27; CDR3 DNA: TGTGCCAGCAGGGGAGGGGGGAGCCGGGTTCTAAGGCTGGAAGAGACCCAGTACTTC; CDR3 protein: CASRGGGSRVLRLEETQYF
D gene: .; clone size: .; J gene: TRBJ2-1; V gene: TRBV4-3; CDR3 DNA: TGCGCCAGCAGCCAAGAGGGATACAATGAGCAGTTCTTC; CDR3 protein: CASSQEGYNEQFF
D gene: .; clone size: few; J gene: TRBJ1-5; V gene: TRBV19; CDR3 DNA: TGTGCCAGTAGTATAGATATCCGGCCAGGGCGCAATCAGCCCCAGCATTTT; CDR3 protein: CASSIDIRPGRNQPQHF
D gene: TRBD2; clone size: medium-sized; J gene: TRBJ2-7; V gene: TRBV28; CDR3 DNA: TGTGCCAGCAGTTCGCCACTAGCGGGAGGTTTCCTCTACGAGCAGTACTTC; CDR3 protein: CASSSPLAGGFLYEQYF
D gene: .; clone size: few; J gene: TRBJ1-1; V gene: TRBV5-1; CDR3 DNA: TGCGCCAGCAGCTTGATTAAGGGGGCTGAAGCTTTCTTT; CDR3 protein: CASSLIKGAEAFF
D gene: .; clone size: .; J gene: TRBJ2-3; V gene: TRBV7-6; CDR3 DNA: TGTGCCAGCAGCCAAGACGGGCAGGGTACTAGCACAGATACGCAGTATTTT; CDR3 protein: CASSQDGQGTSTDTQYF
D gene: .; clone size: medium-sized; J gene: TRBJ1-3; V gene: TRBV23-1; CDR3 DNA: TGCGCCAGCAGTCAATTCCTCCCTACCCGCTCTGGAAACACCATATATTTT; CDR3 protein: CASSQFLPTRSGNTIYF
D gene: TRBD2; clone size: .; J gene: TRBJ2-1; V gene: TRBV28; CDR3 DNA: TGTGCCAGCAGTTTACTTAGGACTAGCGGGAACTATGAGCAGTTCTTC; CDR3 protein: CASSLLRTSGNYEQFF
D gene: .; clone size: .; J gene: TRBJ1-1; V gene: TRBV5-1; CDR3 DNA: TGCGCCAGCAGCTTGATGGAGGGAGGTGACACTGAAGCTTTCTTT; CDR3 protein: CASSLMEGGDTEAFF
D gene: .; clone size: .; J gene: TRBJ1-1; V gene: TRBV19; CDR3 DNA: TGTGCCAGTAGTATGGGGGGTGAAGCTTTCTTT; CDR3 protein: CASSMGGEAFF
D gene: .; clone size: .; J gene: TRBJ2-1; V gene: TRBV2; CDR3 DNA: TGTGCCAGCAGTGGGGACAACTACAATGAGCAGTTCTTC; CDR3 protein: CASSGDNYNEQFF
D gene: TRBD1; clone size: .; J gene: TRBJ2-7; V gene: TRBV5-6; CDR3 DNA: TGTGCCAGCAGCTTCGGACAGGGGTCCTACGAGCAGTACTTC; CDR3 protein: CASSFGQGSYEQYF
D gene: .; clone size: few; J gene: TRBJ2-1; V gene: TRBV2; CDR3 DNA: TGTGCCAGCAGCCCGCTCACCGGTGAGCAGTTCTTC; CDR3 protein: CASSPLTGEQFF
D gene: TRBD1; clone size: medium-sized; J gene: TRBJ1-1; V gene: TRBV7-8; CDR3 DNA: TGTGCCAGCAGCTATACAGGGGAAGCTGAAGCTTTCTTT; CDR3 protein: CASSYTGEAEAFF
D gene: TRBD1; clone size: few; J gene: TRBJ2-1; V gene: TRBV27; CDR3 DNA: TGTGCCAGCAGTTTGGGGACAGGGCACTACAATGAGCAGTTCTTC; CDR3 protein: CASSLGTGHYNEQFF
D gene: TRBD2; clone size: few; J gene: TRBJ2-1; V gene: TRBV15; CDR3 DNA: TGTGCCACAAGGACTAGCGGGGGATACAATGAGCAGTTCTTC; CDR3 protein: CATRTSGGYNEQFF
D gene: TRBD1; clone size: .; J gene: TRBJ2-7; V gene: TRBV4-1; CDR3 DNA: TGCGCCAGCAGCCAAAGCCCGACAGGGGCCGATTACGAGCAGTACTTC; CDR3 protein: CASSQSPTGADYEQYF
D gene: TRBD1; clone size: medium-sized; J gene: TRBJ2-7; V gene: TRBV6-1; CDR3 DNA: TGTGCCACCCGGACAGGGAACTACGAGCAGTACTTC; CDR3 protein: CATRTGNYEQYF
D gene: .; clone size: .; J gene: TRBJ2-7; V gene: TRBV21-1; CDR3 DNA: TGTGCCAGCAGCAATTTTGGGAAAGGGGGGCTAGCGGGAGTTATCTACGAGCAGTACTTC; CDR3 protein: CASSNFGKGGLAGVIYEQYF
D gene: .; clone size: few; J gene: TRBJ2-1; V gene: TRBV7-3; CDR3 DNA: TGTGCCAGCAGCCTCGACGGAGACAATGAGCAGTTCTTC; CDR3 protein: CASSLDGDNEQFF
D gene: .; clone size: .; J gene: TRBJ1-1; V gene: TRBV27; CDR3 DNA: TGTGCCAGCAGTTTAACGGCAGAACTGAACACTGAAGCTTTCTTT; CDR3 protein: CASSLTAELNTEAFF
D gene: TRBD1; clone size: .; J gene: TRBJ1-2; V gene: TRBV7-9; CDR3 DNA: TGTGCCAGCAGCTTTACCGGGACAGGGACCTATGGCTACACCTTC; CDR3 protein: CASSFTGTGTYGYTF
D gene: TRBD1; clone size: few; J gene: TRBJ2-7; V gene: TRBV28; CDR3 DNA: TGTGCCAGCAGTTTCCAGGGGGCTTCGTACGAGCAGTACTTC; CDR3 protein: CASSFQGASYEQYF
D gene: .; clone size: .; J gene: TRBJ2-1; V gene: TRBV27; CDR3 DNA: TGTGCCAGCAGTTTTCCGGGGCGGGAAGGGTACAATGAGCAGTTCTTC; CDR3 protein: CASSFPGREGYNEQFF
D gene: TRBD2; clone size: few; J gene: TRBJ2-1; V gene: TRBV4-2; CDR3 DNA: TGTGCCAGCAGCCAAGAGGGGCTAGCGGGCGGCAATGAGCAGTTCTTC; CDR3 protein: CASSQEGLAGGNEQFF
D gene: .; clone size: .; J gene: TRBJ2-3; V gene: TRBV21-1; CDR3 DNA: TGTGCCAGCACTACAGTAAGGGAGACAGGGGGCCGGACGCAGTATTTT; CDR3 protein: CASTTVRETGGRTQYF
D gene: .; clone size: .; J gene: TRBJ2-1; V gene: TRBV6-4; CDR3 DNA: TGTGCCAGCTCCCGGCAGGGCGAGGATGAGCAGTTCTTC; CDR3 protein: CASSRQGEDEQFF
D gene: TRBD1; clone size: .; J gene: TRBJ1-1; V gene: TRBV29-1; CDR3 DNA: TGCAGCGCGGAGGGTCCAGGGGGTGACACTGAAGCTTTCTTT; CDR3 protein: CSAEGPGGDTEAFF
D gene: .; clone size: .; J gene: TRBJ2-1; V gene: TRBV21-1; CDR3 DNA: TGTGCCAGCAGACGGGACTTCCAAAGCTCCTACAATGAGCAGTTCTTC; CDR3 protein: CASRRDFQSSYNEQFF
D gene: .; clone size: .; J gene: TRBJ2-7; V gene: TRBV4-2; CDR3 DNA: TGTGCCAGCAGCCTCGGACAGACCTACGAGCAGTACTTC; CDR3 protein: CASSLGQTYEQYF
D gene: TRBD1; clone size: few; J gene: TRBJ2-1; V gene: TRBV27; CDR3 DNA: TGTGCCAGCAGTTTATCGAATACAGGGGCCTACAATGAGCAGTTCTTC; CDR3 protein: CASSLSNTGAYNEQFF
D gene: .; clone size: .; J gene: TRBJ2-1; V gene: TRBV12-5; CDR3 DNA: TGTGCTAGTGGGTACTCTGCGGATCACTACAATGAGCAGTTCTTC; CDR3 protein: CASGYSADHYNEQFF